This is a list of T cell receptor beta chains from one sample in a study of multiple sclerosis patients with progressive multifocal leukoencephalopathy. TCRdb keeps only in-frame clones here, not all; method: immunoSEQ multiplex PCR. The table records 25,000 to 35,000 clones, 87% of them present only once. Sequenced here: PBMCs, sampled from a patient treated with natalizumab. The source is a middle-aged woman with progressive multifocal leukoencephalopathy. Both conserved end residues are part of each CDR3. The D gene is left open where the match is weak.

TRBJ1-1	-	TRBV7-3	CASSLEAATEAFF	TGTGCCAGCAGCTTAGAAGCTGCCACTGAAGCTTTCTTT
TRBJ2-5	TRBD2	TRBV30	CAWSVGLGGSEYF	TGTGCCTGGAGTGTAGGACTAGGAGGTTCGGAGTACTTC
TRBJ2-7	-	TRBV6-5	CASSYGRRAYEQYF	TGTGCCAGCAGTTACGGTCGCCGAGCCTACGAGCAGTACTTC
TRBJ1-4	-	TRBV5-8	CASRRPLQLSNNEKLFF	TGTGCCAGCAGACGCCCTCTACAGTTGTCTAATAATGAAAAACTGTTTTTT
TRBJ2-2	-	TRBV4-1	CASSQEGSPRVLFF	TGCGCCAGCAGCCAAGAGGGGAGCCCAAGGGTGCTGTTTTTT
TRBJ1-1	TRBD1	TRBV6-4	CASSDSAGGSTEAFF	TGTGCCAGCAGTGACTCGGCAGGGGGGTCCACTGAAGCTTTCTTT
TRBJ1-1	-	TRBV19	CASSIGEGLNTEAFF	TGTGCCAGTAGTATAGGGGAGGGACTGAACACTGAAGCTTTCTTT
TRBJ1-4	TRBD1	TRBV18	CASSAETGAGTNEKLFF	TGTGCCAGCTCAGCAGAGACAGGGGCTGGTACTAATGAAAAACTGTTTTTT
TRBJ2-7	-	TRBV18	CASSLHTGDIYEQYF	TGTGCCAGCTCACTCCACACCGGGGATATCTACGAGCAGTACTTC
TRBJ2-6	-	TRBV5-4	CASSSPGKGANVLTF	TGTGCCAGCAGCTCGCCTGGGAAAGGGGCCAACGTCCTGACTTTC
TRBJ2-7	-	TRBV6-1	CASSLTYEQYF	TGTGCCAGCAGTTTGACCTACGAGCAGTACTTC
TRBJ1-1	-	TRBV14	CASSQRKGGNTEAFF	TGTGCCAGCAGCCAACGTAAGGGGGGGAACACTGAAGCTTTCTTT
TRBJ1-1	-	TRBV19	CASIGNRVSEAFF	TGTGCCAGTATCGGGAACAGGGTGAGTGAAGCTTTCTTT
TRBJ1-6	TRBD1	TRBV6-5	CASSNGQGIGSPLHF	TGTGCCAGCAGTAATGGACAGGGGATAGGTTCACCCCTCCACTTT
TRBJ1-1	-	TRBV19	CASSLRYNTEAFF	TGTGCCAGTAGTCTCCGATACAACACTGAAGCTTTCTTT
TRBJ1-2	-	TRBV7-8	CASSPRAEANYGYTF	TGTGCCAGCAGCCCAAGGGCCGAAGCTAACTATGGCTACACCTTC
TRBJ1-2	-	TRBV5-1	CASSQSGDYGYTF	TGCGCCAGCAGTCAATCCGGGGACTATGGCTACACCTTC
TRBJ1-6	TRBD1	TRBV4-3	CASSLGQGEGWSPLHF	TGCGCCAGCAGCCTTGGACAGGGCGAGGGATGGTCACCCCTCCACTTT